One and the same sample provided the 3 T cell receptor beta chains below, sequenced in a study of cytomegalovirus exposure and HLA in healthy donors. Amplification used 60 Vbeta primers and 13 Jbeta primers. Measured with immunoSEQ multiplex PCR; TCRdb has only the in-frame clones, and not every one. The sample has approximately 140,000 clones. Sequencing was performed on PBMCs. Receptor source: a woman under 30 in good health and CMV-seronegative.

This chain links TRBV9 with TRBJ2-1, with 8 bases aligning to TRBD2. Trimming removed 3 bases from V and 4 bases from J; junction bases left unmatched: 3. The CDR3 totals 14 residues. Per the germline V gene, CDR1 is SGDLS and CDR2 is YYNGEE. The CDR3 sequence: CASSEGLEYNEQFF. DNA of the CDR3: TGTGCCAGCAGCGAGGGACTAGAGTACAATGAGCAGTTCTTC. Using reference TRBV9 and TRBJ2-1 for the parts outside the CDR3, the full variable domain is DSGVTQTPKHLITATGQRVTLRCSPRSGDLSVYWYQQSLDQGLQFLIQYYNGEERAKGNILERFSAQQFPDLHSELNLSSLELGDSALYFCASSEGLEYNEQFFGPGTRLTVL.

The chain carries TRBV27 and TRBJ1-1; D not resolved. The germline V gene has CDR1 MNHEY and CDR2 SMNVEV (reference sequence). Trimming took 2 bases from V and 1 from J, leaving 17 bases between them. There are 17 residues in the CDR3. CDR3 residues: CASSLGSRPRGNTEAFF. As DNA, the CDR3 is TGTGCCAGCAGTTTAGGGTCCCGTCCCCGAGGGAACACTGAAGCTTTCTTT.

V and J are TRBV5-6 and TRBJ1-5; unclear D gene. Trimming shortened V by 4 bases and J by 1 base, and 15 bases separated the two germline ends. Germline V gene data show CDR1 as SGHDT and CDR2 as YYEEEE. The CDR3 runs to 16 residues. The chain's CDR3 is CASSPGMDQSNQPQHF. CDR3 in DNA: TGTGCCAGCAGCCCCGGGATGGATCAGAGCAATCAGCCCCAGCATTTT.